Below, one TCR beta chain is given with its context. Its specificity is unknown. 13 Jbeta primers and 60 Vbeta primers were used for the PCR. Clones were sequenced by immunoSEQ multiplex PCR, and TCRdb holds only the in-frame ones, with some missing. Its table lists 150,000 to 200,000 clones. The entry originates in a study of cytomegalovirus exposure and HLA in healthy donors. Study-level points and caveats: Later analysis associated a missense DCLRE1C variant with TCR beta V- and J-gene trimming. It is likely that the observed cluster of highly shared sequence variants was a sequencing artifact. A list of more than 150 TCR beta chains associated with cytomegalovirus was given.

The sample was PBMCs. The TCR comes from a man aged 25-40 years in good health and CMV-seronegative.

CDR3 sequence (DNA): TGTGCCAGCAGCTTGGACAGTGTTCGGCAGTACTTC. Translation: CASSLDSVRQYF. This chain connects TRBV5-4 to TRBJ2-7; D is uncertain. The V gene's germline CDR1 is SGHNT and CDR2 YYREEE (reference sequence). Trimming took off 0 bases at V and 9 bases at J, with 10 bases between the two ends. The length of the CDR3 is 12 residues.